The rows below give T cell receptor beta chains drawn from one sample of a study of PD-L1 blockade in urothelial cancer. Produced via immunoSEQ multiplex PCR; TCRdb's table is partial and in-frame only. The table has over 70,000 clones, approximately 87% seen once; the top ten hold roughly 8%. Sequences were derived from PBMCs, sampled around atezolizumab (anti-PD-L1) treatment. These receptors all stem from a man in his 70s with urothelial cancer. Both conserved end residues are part of each CDR3. The order of the fields is D gene, J gene, V gene, clone size, CDR3 protein, CDR3 DNA. A D gene is named only where the DNA matches it firmly. The size field is filled for only some rows; it gives once, few, many or a size class.

d_call: -; j_call: TRBJ2-1; v_call: TRBV6-4; clone_size: once; cdr3_aa: CASSDWAGSYNEQFF; cdr3_nt: TGTGCCAGCAGTGACTGGGCTGGCTCCTACAATGAGCAGTTCTTC
d_call: -; j_call: TRBJ1-1; v_call: TRBV7-9; clone_size: -; cdr3_aa: CASSPAGRQRAFF; cdr3_nt: TGTGCCAGCAGCCCTGCGGGGAGGCAGAGAGCTTTCTTT
d_call: TRBD2; j_call: TRBJ2-1; v_call: TRBV9; clone_size: -; cdr3_aa: CASSVAPGSGRVLDGEQFF; cdr3_nt: TGTGCCAGCAGCGTAGCGCCAGGTAGCGGGAGGGTCTTAGATGGTGAGCAGTTCTTC
d_call: -; j_call: TRBJ1-6; v_call: TRBV6-6; clone_size: few; cdr3_aa: CASSYERYNSPLHF; cdr3_nt: TGTGCCAGCAGTTACGAACGGTATAATTCACCCCTCCACTTT
d_call: -; j_call: TRBJ2-1; v_call: TRBV4-1; clone_size: -; cdr3_aa: CASSQGELVYNEQFF; cdr3_nt: TGCGCCAGCAGCCAAGGGGAGTTAGTCTACAATGAGCAGTTCTTC
d_call: -; j_call: TRBJ1-1; v_call: TRBV9; clone_size: -; cdr3_aa: CASSAKQGITEAFF; cdr3_nt: TGTGCCAGCAGCGCAAAACAGGGAATCACTGAAGCTTTCTTT
d_call: TRBD1; j_call: TRBJ1-2; v_call: TRBV4-3; clone_size: -; cdr3_aa: CASSQFNPRQGGYTF; cdr3_nt: TGCGCCAGCAGCCAGTTTAACCCCAGACAGGGCGGCTACACCTTC
d_call: -; j_call: TRBJ2-7; v_call: TRBV4-1; clone_size: few; cdr3_aa: CASSHGQGLTYEQYF; cdr3_nt: TGCGCCAGCAGCCACGGTCAGGGGCTTACCTACGAGCAGTACTTC
d_call: TRBD1; j_call: TRBJ1-2; v_call: TRBV6-5; clone_size: -; cdr3_aa: CASSRRQGAVYGYTF; cdr3_nt: TGTGCCAGCAGTCGCCGACAGGGGGCTGTCTATGGCTACACCTTC
d_call: -; j_call: TRBJ2-2; v_call: TRBV6-4; clone_size: once; cdr3_aa: CASSRRGTGELFF; cdr3_nt: TGTGCCAGCAGCCGCAGGGGCACCGGGGAGCTGTTTTTT
d_call: TRBD2; j_call: TRBJ2-1; v_call: TRBV4-1; clone_size: -; cdr3_aa: CASSQQTSGGAHEQFF; cdr3_nt: TGCGCCAGCAGCCAACAAACTAGCGGGGGGGCCCATGAGCAGTTCTTC
d_call: -; j_call: TRBJ2-3; v_call: TRBV9; clone_size: -; cdr3_aa: CASSVAGGTSGDTQYF; cdr3_nt: TGTGCCAGCAGCGTAGCTGGAGGGACTTCCGGGGATACGCAGTATTTT
d_call: TRBD2; j_call: TRBJ2-1; v_call: TRBV30; clone_size: -; cdr3_aa: CAWSVQAGVYEQFF; cdr3_nt: TGTGCCTGGAGTGTACAAGCGGGAGTCTATGAGCAGTTCTTC
d_call: TRBD2; j_call: TRBJ2-1; v_call: TRBV9; clone_size: -; cdr3_aa: CATGGGSYNEQFF; cdr3_nt: TGTGCCACCGGCGGGGGATCCTACAATGAGCAGTTCTTC
d_call: -; j_call: TRBJ2-7; v_call: TRBV11-3; clone_size: -; cdr3_aa: CASSLHKAPGNEQYF; cdr3_nt: TGTGCCAGCAGCTTGCACAAGGCCCCAGGAAACGAGCAGTACTTC
d_call: -; j_call: TRBJ2-3; v_call: TRBV11-2; clone_size: -; cdr3_aa: CASSYRLGADTQYF; cdr3_nt: TGTGCCAGCAGTTATAGACTAGGGGCAGATACGCAGTATTTT
d_call: -; j_call: TRBJ2-3; v_call: TRBV9; clone_size: -; cdr3_aa: CASSVSATSTDTQYF; cdr3_nt: TGTGCCAGCAGCGTCAGCGCCACTAGCACAGATACGCAGTATTTT
d_call: -; j_call: TRBJ2-3; v_call: TRBV15; clone_size: -; cdr3_aa: CATSRTGRTDTQYF; cdr3_nt: TGTGCCACCAGCAGGACAGGGAGGACAGATACGCAGTATTTT
d_call: TRBD1; j_call: TRBJ1-1; v_call: TRBV15; clone_size: few; cdr3_aa: CATSRDGQGTEAFF; cdr3_nt: TGTGCCACCAGCAGAGATGGACAGGGGACTGAAGCTTTCTTT
d_call: -; j_call: TRBJ2-3; v_call: TRBV9; clone_size: -; cdr3_aa: CASSAPLVWDTQYF; cdr3_nt: TGTGCCAGCAGCGCTCCACTAGTGTGGGATACGCAGTATTTT
d_call: -; j_call: TRBJ2-1; v_call: TRBV7-2; clone_size: -; cdr3_aa: CASSPSQGYYNEQFF; cdr3_nt: TGTGCCAGCAGCCCGAGCCAGGGTTACTACAATGAGCAGTTCTTC
d_call: -; j_call: TRBJ2-2; v_call: TRBV6-5; clone_size: -; cdr3_aa: CASSYGESPNTGELFF; cdr3_nt: TGTGCCAGCAGTTACGGAGAGAGCCCGAACACCGGGGAGCTGTTTTTT
d_call: TRBD1; j_call: TRBJ2-5; v_call: TRBV11-2; clone_size: -; cdr3_aa: CASSLDLRTGAEAQYF; cdr3_nt: TGTGCCAGCAGCTTAGATCTGAGGACAGGGGCAGAGGCCCAGTACTTC
d_call: TRBD2; j_call: TRBJ2-7; v_call: TRBV29-1; clone_size: -; cdr3_aa: CSGGRDSDEQYF; cdr3_nt: TGCAGTGGGGGGAGGGATTCCGACGAGCAGTACTTC
d_call: -; j_call: TRBJ2-2; v_call: TRBV9; clone_size: -; cdr3_aa: CASSVRGWDTGELFF; cdr3_nt: TGTGCCAGCAGCGTTCGGGGGTGGGACACCGGGGAGCTGTTTTTT
d_call: -; j_call: TRBJ1-1; v_call: TRBV5-1; clone_size: -; cdr3_aa: CASSLEPGGANTEAFF; cdr3_nt: TGCGCCAGCAGCTTGGAGCCAGGAGGAGCGAACACTGAAGCTTTCTTT
d_call: -; j_call: TRBJ2-7; v_call: TRBV19; clone_size: once; cdr3_aa: CASRKGQNSYEQYF; cdr3_nt: TGTGCCAGTAGAAAAGGACAAAACAGCTACGAGCAGTACTTC
d_call: TRBD2; j_call: TRBJ2-3; v_call: TRBV11-1; clone_size: -; cdr3_aa: CASSSGIAGGWPDTQYF; cdr3_nt: TGTGCCAGCAGCTCCGGGATAGCGGGAGGTTGGCCAGATACGCAGTATTTT
d_call: -; j_call: TRBJ1-1; v_call: TRBV5-4; clone_size: -; cdr3_aa: CASSFPGRGGGAFF; cdr3_nt: TGTGCCAGCAGCTTCCCGGGCCGCGGTGGGGGGGCTTTCTTT
d_call: -; j_call: TRBJ1-6; v_call: TRBV4-2; clone_size: -; cdr3_aa: CASSQDTGQGMGSPLHF; cdr3_nt: TGTGCCAGCAGCCAAGATACGGGGCAGGGGATGGGTTCACCCCTCCACTTT
d_call: -; j_call: TRBJ1-2; v_call: TRBV19; clone_size: -; cdr3_aa: CASSTGLDFSGYTF; cdr3_nt: TGTGCCAGTAGTACCGGACTGGATTTTTCGGGCTACACCTTC
d_call: -; j_call: TRBJ2-2; v_call: TRBV19; clone_size: once; cdr3_aa: CASSMSWAIAESTGELFF; cdr3_nt: TGTGCCAGTAGTATGAGTTGGGCCATCGCCGAGAGTACCGGGGAGCTGTTTTTT
d_call: TRBD1; j_call: TRBJ1-2; v_call: TRBV19; clone_size: -; cdr3_aa: CASRLGSDRGDGYTF; cdr3_nt: TGTGCCAGTAGACTCGGGTCGGACAGGGGGGATGGCTACACCTTC
d_call: TRBD1; j_call: TRBJ2-1; v_call: TRBV4-1; clone_size: few; cdr3_aa: CASSQGDSYNEQFF; cdr3_nt: TGCGCCAGCAGCCAAGGGGACAGTTACAATGAGCAGTTCTTC
d_call: TRBD2; j_call: TRBJ2-5; v_call: TRBV7-2; clone_size: once; cdr3_aa: CASSLARLAGISGTQYF; cdr3_nt: TGTGCCAGCAGCTTAGCCCGACTAGCGGGTATCAGTGGGACCCAGTACTTC
d_call: TRBD1; j_call: TRBJ2-3; v_call: TRBV7-9; clone_size: -; cdr3_aa: CASSLDWKLDRDPDTQYF; cdr3_nt: TGTGCCAGCAGCTTAGACTGGAAACTGGACAGGGATCCGGATACGCAGTATTTT
d_call: -; j_call: TRBJ1-4; v_call: TRBV18; clone_size: -; cdr3_aa: CASSPATLSATNEKLFF; cdr3_nt: TGTGCCAGCTCTCCCGCTACTTTGAGTGCAACTAATGAAAAACTGTTTTTT
d_call: TRBD1; j_call: TRBJ1-3; v_call: TRBV9; clone_size: -; cdr3_aa: CASSVATGGVDTIYF; cdr3_nt: TGTGCCAGCAGCGTAGCCACAGGGGGCGTTGACACCATATATTTT
d_call: TRBD1; j_call: TRBJ2-1; v_call: TRBV5-1; clone_size: -; cdr3_aa: CASSFGTGHYNEQFF; cdr3_nt: TGCGCCAGCAGCTTTGGGACAGGTCACTACAATGAGCAGTTCTTC
d_call: TRBD2; j_call: TRBJ2-7; v_call: TRBV29-1; clone_size: -; cdr3_aa: CSVAPGTSGVYEQYF; cdr3_nt: TGCAGCGTTGCCCCCGGGACTAGCGGGGTCTACGAGCAGTACTTC
d_call: -; j_call: TRBJ2-7; v_call: TRBV2; clone_size: -; cdr3_aa: CASSESTGTYEQYF; cdr3_nt: TGTGCCAGCAGTGAATCGACCGGGACCTACGAGCAGTACTTC
d_call: TRBD1; j_call: TRBJ2-1; v_call: TRBV18; clone_size: -; cdr3_aa: CASTKTGAVNEQFF; cdr3_nt: TGTGCCAGCACCAAGACAGGGGCAGTTAATGAGCAGTTCTTC
d_call: TRBD1; j_call: TRBJ1-2; v_call: TRBV28; clone_size: -; cdr3_aa: CASSSGTGNYGYTF; cdr3_nt: TGTGCCAGCAGTTCCGGGACAGGGAACTATGGCTACACCTTC
d_call: TRBD2; j_call: TRBJ2-3; v_call: TRBV4-3; clone_size: -; cdr3_aa: CASSHERLATQYF; cdr3_nt: TGCGCCAGCAGCCATGAAAGACTAGCCACGCAGTATTTT
d_call: -; j_call: TRBJ2-7; v_call: TRBV2; clone_size: once; cdr3_aa: CASSEGKGWEQYF; cdr3_nt: TGTGCCAGCAGTGAAGGGAAGGGGTGGGAGCAGTACTTC
d_call: TRBD1; j_call: TRBJ2-3; v_call: TRBV5-6; clone_size: -; cdr3_aa: CASSSQGQGTADTQYF; cdr3_nt: TGTGCCAGCAGTTCTCAGGGACAGGGGACGGCAGATACGCAGTATTTT
d_call: -; j_call: TRBJ2-1; v_call: TRBV25-1; clone_size: -; cdr3_aa: CASSDRVSNEQFF; cdr3_nt: TGTGCCAGCAGTGATAGAGTTTCGAATGAGCAGTTCTTC
d_call: TRBD2; j_call: TRBJ2-1; v_call: TRBV7-9; clone_size: -; cdr3_aa: CASSPRLAGTHSYNEQFF; cdr3_nt: TGTGCCAGCAGCCCGCGACTAGCGGGGACCCATTCCTACAATGAGCAGTTCTTC
d_call: -; j_call: TRBJ1-6; v_call: TRBV6-5; clone_size: -; cdr3_aa: CASSRAREVSPLHF; cdr3_nt: TGTGCCAGCAGTAGGGCCAGGGAAGTTTCACCCCTCCACTTT
d_call: TRBD2; j_call: TRBJ2-1; v_call: TRBV27; clone_size: -; cdr3_aa: CASARERGGTPSSYNEQFF; cdr3_nt: TGTGCCAGCGCCAGAGAGCGGGGGGGTACCCCAAGCTCCTACAATGAGCAGTTCTTC
d_call: TRBD1; j_call: TRBJ1-4; v_call: TRBV29-1; clone_size: -; cdr3_aa: CSGQGATNEKLFF; cdr3_nt: TGCAGCGGACAGGGAGCAACTAATGAAAAACTGTTTTTT
d_call: -; j_call: TRBJ1-2; v_call: TRBV6-1; clone_size: -; cdr3_aa: CASTLTAGVGGYTF; cdr3_nt: TGTGCCAGCACCCTCACGGCGGGGGTGGGGGGCTACACCTTC
d_call: TRBD1; j_call: TRBJ2-1; v_call: TRBV5-4; clone_size: -; cdr3_aa: CASSFRDRSYNEQFF; cdr3_nt: TGTGCCAGCAGCTTCCGGGACAGATCCTACAATGAGCAGTTCTTC
d_call: -; j_call: TRBJ2-1; v_call: TRBV5-1; clone_size: -; cdr3_aa: CASSMFLGDEQFF; cdr3_nt: TGCGCCAGCAGCATGTTCCTGGGCGATGAGCAGTTCTTC
d_call: TRBD1; j_call: TRBJ1-3; v_call: TRBV4-3; clone_size: -; cdr3_aa: CASSQTTGGSSSGNTIYF; cdr3_nt: TGCGCCAGCAGCCAAACGACAGGGGGCTCTAGCTCTGGAAACACCATATATTTT
d_call: TRBD2; j_call: TRBJ2-3; v_call: TRBV9; clone_size: -; cdr3_aa: CASTTSGDRTDTQYF; cdr3_nt: TGTGCCAGCACCACTAGCGGGGATCGCACAGATACGCAGTATTTT
d_call: TRBD1; j_call: TRBJ2-7; v_call: TRBV10-3; clone_size: -; cdr3_aa: CAISTQTGTGSYEQYF; cdr3_nt: TGTGCCATCAGCACTCAAACCGGGACAGGGTCCTACGAGCAGTACTTC
d_call: -; j_call: TRBJ1-6; v_call: TRBV10-2; clone_size: -; cdr3_aa: CATTLTENSPLHF; cdr3_nt: TGCGCCACCACCTTGACTGAGAATTCACCCCTCCACTTT
d_call: -; j_call: TRBJ2-7; v_call: TRBV7-9; clone_size: once; cdr3_aa: CASSLGTEYEQYF; cdr3_nt: TGTGCCAGCAGCTTAGGGACAGAGTACGAGCAGTACTTC
d_call: -; j_call: TRBJ1-1; v_call: TRBV6-1; clone_size: -; cdr3_aa: CAGGVESNTEAFF; cdr3_nt: TGTGCCGGCGGGGTAGAGTCGAACACTGAAGCTTTCTTT